The entry below describes one T cell receptor (beta chain). The antigen is not known. This specimen comes from a study of lymphopenia after photon versus proton radiotherapy. Notes on the study in general: After lymphocyte nadir, photon-treated repertoires showed oligoclonal expansion, especially CD8+ Temra.

The CDR3 consists of 14 residues. V was shortened by 5 bases and J by 7 bases, with 17 bases between the two germline ends. Germline CDR1 and CDR2: SNHLY and FYNNEI. Sequencing was performed with immunoSEQ multiplex PCR; in TCRdb, only in-frame clones are kept and a portion is missing. There are fewer than 30,000 clones in the sample; about 87% occur only once, and approximately 18% lies in the top ten. The sequencing here drew on peripheral blood, taken from a patient treated with photon-based radiotherapy. This receptor was taken from a man in his fifties or sixties with gastric cancer. This chain links TRBV2 with TRBJ1-1, with D possibly being TRBD1 (5 bases). DNA of the CDR3: TGTGCCAGCAGTTCAACCGGGACCTACAATGAAGCTTTCTTT. It yields the protein CASSSTGTYNEAFF.